Below, 24 T cell receptor beta chains from the same sample are listed, as sequenced in a study of regulatory T cells in long-lasting Graves disease. Time point: newly diagnosed GD, antithyroid drugs for less than 3 months. From RNA extracted from PBMCs, the TCR library was made. Researchers made TCR beta libraries by using iRepertoire HTBI primers and running Arm-PCR on CDR3 regions. TCRdb fed the multiplex PCR reads into MiXCR, producing one record per CDR3 protein. Among 350,000 to 500,000 distinct CDR3 sequences listed, roughly 17% were seen once. These sequences were also reported in another study, on T cells in Graves' hyperthyroidism and ophthalmopathy.

The input for sequencing was peripheral blood mononuclear cells (PBMCs), taken at new diagnosis, from a patient treated with antithyroid drugs. These receptors all come from a woman aged 18 to 35 with Graves disease.

This clonotype was seen just once. A read error may be the cause here, since a much bigger clone is one base away. The chain couples TRBV12-3 or TRBV12-4 to TRBJ1-1; D is unclear. CDR3 length: 13 residues. CDR3 nucleotides: TGTGCCTGGAGTGCGGGAGACCGCACTAAAGCTTTCTTT. Protein product: CAWSAGDRTKAFF.

This chain links TRBV6-1 with TRBJ2-7; 8 nucleotides line up with TRBD1. After removal of 5 bases from V and 6 bases from J, the junction contained 9 bases not matched to a gene. The CDR3 totals 14 residues. In germline, CDR1 is MNHNS, CDR2 SASEGT. The CDR3 is CASSPQGAQVEQYF. The CDR3, as DNA: TGTGCCAGCAGTCCTCAGGGGGCGCAGGTCGAGCAGTACTTC.

This chain links TRBV20-1 with TRBJ2-2, with 13 bases lining up with TRBD2. This CDR3 is 20 amino acids long. Germline-derived CDR1 and CDR2 are DFQATT and SNEGSKA (reference sequence). The ends lost 0 bases at V and 1 base at J; junction bases unmatched: 11. CDR3 protein: CSARDPRGTSGTGNTGELFF. Here the CDR3 DNA reads TGCAGTGCTAGAGATCCGCGCGGGACTAGCGGGACCGGGAACACCGGGGAGCTGTTTTTT.

This clonotype was seen only a few times. V gene TRBV4-1 combines with J gene TRBJ2-2; no firm D call. V lost 0 bases, J lost 0 bases, and 11 bases lay in between. Germline-derived CDR1 and CDR2 are MGHRA and YSYEKL. This CDR3 spans 17 amino acids. In DNA, the CDR3 is TGCGCCAGCAGCCAAGATCGTGATTCTGCGAACACCGGGGAGCTGTTTTTT. Its translation: CASSQDRDSANTGELFF.

The chain has TRBV20-1 and TRBJ1-3; no clear D gene. The CDR3 is 18 residues long. Germline V gene sequence: CDR1 DFQATT, CDR2 SNEGSKA (reference sequence). The V end was cut by 1 base, the J end by 3 bases, with 22 bases between. The CDR3 coding sequence is TGCAGTGCTAGAGTAGACCTTGGGGTAGGGTCGAGTGGAAACACCATATATTTT. It codes for CSARVDLGVGSSGNTIYF.

The chain's CDR3 is CASRGQGGRGEQYF. The CDR3 DNA is TGTGCCAGCCGTGGACAGGGAGGGAGAGGCGAGCAGTACTTC. V gene TRBV19 combines with J gene TRBJ2-7, with D perhaps matching TRBD1 (8 bases). Germline values: CDR1 LNHDA, CDR2 SQIVND (reference sequence). CDR3 length: 14 residues. V was pared by 9 bases and J by 6 bases, with 21 bases between.

There are many counts of this clonotype. The chain combines TRBV30 with TRBJ2-3; weak D call: TRBD1 (5 bases). CDR3 size: 13 residues. Germline CDR1 is GTSNPN and CDR2 is SVGIG (reference sequence). V was pared by 5 bases and J by 3 bases, with 12 bases between. Here the CDR3 reads CAWAGPYTDTQYF. For the CDR3, the DNA is TGTGCCTGGGCAGGGCCTTATACAGATACGCAGTATTTT.

The rearrangement links TRBV10-1 to TRBJ2-1; the D gene is possibly TRBD1 (5 bases). V was trimmed by 3 bases and J by 1 base, leaving 13 bases between them. The CDR3 totals 16 residues. Germline CDR1 is WNHNN and CDR2 is SYGVQD (reference sequence). Here the CDR3 DNA reads TGCGCCAGCAGTGAATGGCAGGGTCGGTCCTACAATGAGCAGTTCTTC. Translating gives CASSEWQGRSYNEQFF.

On this clonotype: Relative to the germline gene, one junction end is altered; a read error may explain this. V usage is TRBV20-1 and J usage is TRBJ2-1; weak D call: TRBD1 (6 bases). Germline V gene lookup returns CDR1 DFQATT and CDR2 SNEGSKA (reference sequence). The CDR3 loop spans 16 amino acids. CDR3 DNA sequence: TGCAGTGCCCTAGCTAGGGGGTCCCACTCCTACAGTGAGCAGTTCTTC. This sequence encodes CSALARGSHSYSEQFF.

On this clonotype: A much larger clone lies one base from this, so it may be a read error. The chain carries TRBV7-2 and TRBJ2-1; TRBD2 is a possible D gene (5 bases). Trimming left V 1 base short and J 13 bases short, with 26 bases between. Germline loops: CDR1 SGHTA, CDR2 FQGNSA. This CDR3 contains 17 residues. CDR3 bases: TGTGCCAGCAGCTTAGTTCCCAATGGCGGGTTACAAGAGACCCAGTTCTTC. This gives the protein CASSLVPNGGLQETQFF.

The rearrangement links TRBV24-1 to TRBJ2-7; D is unresolved. Germline CDR1 is KGHDR and CDR2 is SFDVKD. The CDR3 has 12 amino acids. The ends were cut back, 4 bases at V and 4 bases at J, with 7 bases in the middle. The CDR3 coding sequence is TGTGCCACCAGTGAAACCGGATACGAGCAGTACTTC. Amino acids: CATSETGYEQYF.

In this sample, this clonotype turned up many times. This chain links TRBV5-6 with TRBJ2-3; 11 bases match TRBD2. Germline values: CDR1 SGHDT, CDR2 YYEEEE. J lost 3 bases, V lost 0 bases, and 6 bases had no gene match. This CDR3 is built from 17 residues. The CDR3 sequence: CASSLVLAGGGTDTQYF. CDR3 bases: TGTGCCAGCAGCTTGGTGCTAGCGGGAGGAGGGACAGATACGCAGTATTTT. Drawing the rest from reference TRBV5-6 and TRBJ2-3, the complete variable domain is DAGVTQSPTHLIKTRGQQVTLRCSPKSGHDTVSWYQQALGQGPQFIFQYYEEEERQRGNFPDRFSGHQFPNYSSELNVNALLLGDSALYLCASSLVLAGGGTDTQYFGPGTRLTVL.

V gene TRBV20-1 combines with J gene TRBJ2-2; D ambiguous. The CDR3 extends over 13 amino acids. Germline-derived CDR1 and CDR2 are DFQATT and SNEGSKA (reference sequence). The ends were cut back, 5 bases at V and 1 base at J, with 8 bases in the middle. The CDR3 DNA reads TGCAGTGCTTCCCAACGGAACACCGGGGAGCTGTTTTTT. The encoded protein is CSASQRNTGELFF.

This clonotype was detected many times. This chain joins TRBV27 and TRBJ2-3, with 10 bases identical to TRBD2. CDR3 size: 14 residues. After removal of 4 bases from V and 10 bases from J, the junction contained 8 bases not matched to a gene. CDR1 MNHEY and CDR2 SMNVEV come from the germline V gene (reference sequence). The CDR3 spells CASSSLLAGSAQYF. The CDR3, as DNA: TGTGCCAGCAGTTCGCTACTAGCGGGATCTGCGCAGTATTTT.

This clonotype was seen many times. The gene calls are TRBV12-3 or TRBV12-4 and TRBJ1-1, with 9 bases identical to TRBD1. J was trimmed by 8 bases and V by 6 bases; bases with no gene match: 7. The CDR3 length is 13 residues. CDR3 bases: TGTGCCAGCAGACGGACAGGGGAGAGAGAAGCTTTCTTT. Translated, it gives CASRRTGEREAFF.

Details on this clonotype: This may be a read error: a much more frequent sequence differs by one nucleotide. This chain joins TRBV7-2 and TRBJ2-1; TRBD1 might be the D (6 bases). Germline V gene lookup returns CDR1 SGHTA and CDR2 FQGNSA. V lost 1 base, J lost 10 bases, and 17 bases lay in between. The CDR3 sequence is 15 residues long. The CDR3 region is CASSLEAGALREQFF. CDR3 DNA: TGTGCCAGCAGCTTAGAGGCAGGGGCCCTACGGGAGCAGTTCTTC.

The chain joins TRBV7-9 to TRBJ1-2; TRBD1 matches 7 bases. The ends lost 6 bases at V and 4 bases at J; junction bases unmatched: 8. Germline assignment: CDR1 SEHNR and CDR2 FQNEAQ (reference sequence). This CDR3 spans 14 amino acids. CDR3 bases: TGTGCCAGCAGGGACGACAGGGTATCCTATGGCTACACCTTC. Protein: CASRDDRVSYGYTF. Full variable domain (remainder filled in from reference TRBV7-9 and TRBJ1-2): DTGVSQNPRHKITKRGQNVTFRCDPISEHNRLYWYRQTLGQGPEFLTYFQNEAQLEKSRLLSDRFSAERPKGSFSTLEIQRTEQGDSAMYLCASRDDRVSYGYTFGSGTRLTVV.

This clonotype was seen repeatedly, ten times or more. The genes are TRBV7-3 and TRBJ2-1; 12 nucleotides align to TRBD1. The CDR3 runs to 16 residues. Trimming at V came to 5 bases and at J to 8 bases, leaving 10 bases not matched to a gene. Germline values: CDR1 SGHTA, CDR2 FQGTGA. As DNA, the CDR3 is TGTGCCAGCAGCCAAGGCCGGGACAGGGGGCGCCATGAGCAGTTCTTC. This gives the protein CASSQGRDRGRHEQFF.

The chain links TRBV28 to TRBJ2-3; D gene unclear. The CDR3 totals 14 residues. Germline values: CDR1 MDHEN, CDR2 SYDVKM. Trimming pared 1 base from V and 6 bases from J, leaving 11 bases between. The CDR3 nucleotides are TGTGCCAGCAGTTTATTGAGATCGAAGGATACGCAGTATTTT. Translation: CASSLLRSKDTQYF.

This clonotype was observed a few times. V and J are TRBV4-3 and TRBJ2-5; D is ambiguous. Between the trimmed V and J ends, which lost 1 base and 2 bases, there was a span of 8 bases. CDR3 length: 14 amino acids. Germline V gene sequence: CDR1 LGHNA, CDR2 YSLEER. The chain's CDR3 is CASSQALRQETQYF. CDR3 bases: TGCGCCAGCAGCCAAGCGCTTCGGCAAGAGACCCAGTACTTC.

This clonotype came up a few times. This chain joins TRBV6-1 and TRBJ2-1, with 11 bases aligning to TRBD2. Germline V gene sequence: CDR1 MNHNS, CDR2 SASEGT. The CDR3 sequence is 11 residues long. Trimming took 8 bases from V and 15 from J; bases not matched to a gene: 6. CDR3 region: CASLSGRAAFF. The DNA of the CDR3 is TGTGCCAGCCTTAGCGGGAGGGCCGCGTTCTTC.

This clonotype has a handful of counts. The rearrangement links TRBV2 to TRBJ1-1; D is uncertain. Germline CDR1 and CDR2: SNHLY and FYNNEI. V lost 5 bases and J 6 bases, leaving 10 bases between the germline ends. The CDR3 totals 12 residues. This CDR3 reads CASSNGDAEAFF. CDR3 DNA: TGTGCCAGCAGTAATGGGGATGCTGAAGCTTTCTTT.

This clonotype was seen more than once but under ten times. The chain joins TRBV7-9 to TRBJ2-1, with 7 bases matching TRBD2. V lost 1 base to trimming and J lost 8 bases; unmatched junction nucleotides: 8. This CDR3 is 15 amino acids long. Germline assignment: CDR1 SEHNR and CDR2 FQNEAQ (reference sequence). CDR3 sequence reads: CASSLVAGLQDEQFF. The CDR3 region has the DNA TGTGCCAGCAGCTTAGTAGCGGGTCTACAGGATGAGCAGTTCTTC. Variable domain in full (rest from reference TRBV7-9 and TRBJ2-1): DTGVSQNPRHKITKRGQNVTFRCDPISEHNRLYWYRQTLGQGPEFLTYFQNEAQLEKSRLLSDRFSAERPKGSFSTLEIQRTEQGDSAMYLCASSLVAGLQDEQFFGPGTRLTVL.

This clonotype was found many times. The chain recombines TRBV7-8 with TRBJ2-4; 8 bases line up with TRBD2. CDR3 size: 15 residues. J lost 9 bases, V lost 1 base, and 8 bases had no gene match. Germline CDR1 reads SGHVS; CDR2 reads FQNEAQ. The CDR3 coding sequence is TGTGCCAGCAGCTTAGACTCGGGAGGGCCGGCCATTCAGTACTTC. This sequence encodes CASSLDSGGPAIQYF.